This passage covers 15 T cell receptor beta chains from one sample sequenced in a study of cytomegalovirus exposure and HLA in healthy donors. This PCR relied on a set of 60 Vbeta primers and 13 Jbeta primers. The method was immunoSEQ multiplex PCR; TCRdb's version includes in-frame clones alone and lacks a portion of them. The sample includes about 59,000 clones, more than 70% of them seen just once. The sample was PBMCs. The receptors were gathered from a man aged 30 to 39 in good health and CMV-seropositive.

This clone was observed a handful of times. The gene calls are TRBV5-6 and TRBJ1-2; unclear D gene. With 0 bases removed from V and 8 bases from J, the gap between germline ends came to 11 bases. Germline CDR1 SGHDT, CDR2 YYEEEE. This CDR3 comprises 13 residues. CDR3 residues: CASSLVVVSGYTF. For the CDR3, the DNA is TGTGCCAGCAGCTTGGTGGTGGTTAGCGGCTACACCTTC.

This chain connects TRBV7-9 to TRBJ1-1, with D possibly being TRBD1 (6 bases). The CDR3 totals 18 residues. With 4 bases removed from V and 1 base from J, the gap between germline ends came to 22 bases. Looked up from germline, CDR1 is SEHNR and CDR2 is FQNEAQ (reference sequence). CDR3 amino acids: CASSSLNLRQATNTEAFF. The CDR3 region has the DNA TGTGCCAGCAGCTCCCTAAACCTTAGACAGGCCACGAACACTGAAGCTTTCTTT.

This CDR3 reads CASSAGAQPGNTIYF. In nucleotides, the CDR3 is TGTGCCAGCTCCGCGGGGGCCCAGCCTGGAAACACCATATATTTT. The rearrangement uses TRBV18 and TRBJ1-3, with D possibly matching TRBD1 (6 bases). Germline CDR1 KGHSH, CDR2 LQKENI. The CDR3 is 15 residues long. V was clipped by 6 bases and J by 2 bases, with 14 bases between them.

The chain is built from TRBV19 and TRBJ2-4; D might be TRBD2 (5 bases). The ends were cut back, 3 bases at V and 0 bases at J, with 15 bases in the middle. Germline-derived CDR1 and CDR2 are LNHDA and SQIVND (reference sequence). This CDR3 has 17 residues. The CDR3 sequence is CASSMEAYQLAKNIQYF. The CDR3 DNA follows: TGTGCCAGTAGTATGGAGGCGTACCAACTAGCCAAAAACATTCAGTACTTC.

The J gene is TRBJ2-3, the V gene TRBV19, with D possibly matching TRBD2 (6 bases). The germline gives CDR1 LNHDA, CDR2 SQIVND (reference sequence). This CDR3 is built from 14 residues. Trimming shortened V by 7 bases and J by 1 base, and 12 bases separated the two germline ends. CDR3 coding DNA: TGTGCCAGTAACGAACCGGGGGGCACAGATACGCAGTATTTT. This sequence encodes CASNEPGGTDTQYF.

The chain is built from TRBV7-2 and TRBJ2-2; possible D gene TRBD1, 6 bases. CDR3 size: 14 residues. The ends were cut back, 1 base at V and 4 bases at J, with 7 bases in the middle. Germline V gene sequence: CDR1 SGHTA, CDR2 FQGNSA. CDR3 bases: TGTGCCAGCAGCTTAGTCAGGGGCACCGGGGAGCTGTTTTTT. Protein: CASSLVRGTGELFF.

In its sample, this clone was seen a few times. V usage is TRBV7-8 and J usage is TRBJ1-6; perhaps TRBD1 as D (5 bases). Trimming cost V 2 bases and J 0 bases, with 8 bases left between them. This CDR3 comprises 16 residues. Germline loops: CDR1 SGHVS, CDR2 FQNEAQ. The CDR3 sequence is CASSLQGSSYNSPLHF. The CDR3 nucleotides are TGTGCCAGCAGCTTACAGGGAAGCTCCTATAATTCACCCCTCCACTTT.

In its sample, this clone was seen a few times. The chain joins TRBV10-3 to TRBJ2-1; D is possibly TRBD2 (6 bases). There are 15 residues in the CDR3. Germline V gene sequence: CDR1 ENHRY, CDR2 SYGVKD. With 0 bases removed from V and 7 bases from J, the gap between germline ends came to 13 bases. In nucleotides, the CDR3 is TGTGCCATCAGTGAGTCCGGGGGATTTACAAATGAGCAGTTCTTC. As protein: CAISESGGFTNEQFF.

The J gene is TRBJ2-2, the V gene TRBV6-5, with 8 bases identical to TRBD2. The CDR3 has 15 residues. J lost 6 bases, V lost 6 bases, and 9 bases had no gene match. Germline V gene lookup returns CDR1 MNHEY and CDR2 SVGAGI. The CDR3 spells CASSQRSGGAGELFF. The CDR3 nucleotides read TGTGCCAGCAGCCAGCGGTCCGGGGGGGCCGGGGAGCTGTTTTTT.

The CDR3 nucleotides are TGTGCCAGCATAAGGGACAGGGGCGCAACCGGGGAGCTGTTTTTT. As protein: CASIRDRGATGELFF. The genes are TRBV28 and TRBJ2-2, with 10 nucleotides matching TRBD1. Trimming at V came to 7 bases and at J to 5 bases, leaving 7 bases not matched to a gene. Germline CDR1 is MDHEN and CDR2 is SYDVKM. CDR3 length equals 15 residues.

The chain employs TRBV4-3 and TRBJ2-7; D might be TRBD1 (5 bases). Trimming removed 1 base from V and 0 bases from J, with 10 bases in between. Germline assignment: CDR1 LGHNA and CDR2 YSLEER. There are 15 residues in the CDR3. In DNA form, the CDR3 reads TGCGCCAGCAGCCAAGGACAGCTAAGCTCCTACGAGCAGTACTTC. It translates to CASSQGQLSSYEQYF.

The chain is built from TRBV11-2 and TRBJ1-6, with D tentatively TRBD1 (5 bases). The CDR3 loop spans 16 amino acids. V was cut by 3 bases and J by 6 bases, with 15 bases left in between. Germline CDR1 reads SGHAT; CDR2 reads FQNNGV. The CDR3 bases are TGTGCCAGCAGCTTTGGTCAGGGAAGGGGTAATTCACCCCTCCACTTT. This encodes CASSFGQGRGNSPLHF.

The V call is TRBV5-1, the J call TRBJ2-7; 8 nucleotides align to TRBD1. The CDR3 spans 13 residues. CDR1 is SGHRS and CDR2 is YFSETQ in the germline V gene. Trimming removed 3 bases from V and 3 bases from J; junction bases left unmatched: 2. This CDR3 reads CASSSGQGYEQYF. The CDR3 nucleotides are TGCGCCAGCAGCTCCGGACAGGGCTACGAGCAGTACTTC.

Here the CDR3 reads CASSVSEKYGYTF. CDR3 sequence (DNA): TGTGCCAGCAGCGTATCTGAGAAGTATGGCTACACCTTC. V is TRBV9 and J is TRBJ1-2; D remains unclear. Deletions cut 1 base from V and 5 bases from J, with 9 bases between. Germline assignment: CDR1 SGDLS and CDR2 YYNGEE. The length of the CDR3 is 13 residues.

The J gene is TRBJ1-3, the V gene TRBV5-6, with 9 bases identical to TRBD1. V lost 3 bases to trimming and J lost 2 bases; unmatched junction nucleotides: 3. The CDR3 is made up of 15 amino acids. The germline V gene encodes CDR1 SGHDT and CDR2 YYEEEE. For the CDR3, the DNA is TGTGCCAGCAGCTCTGGGACAGGGACTGGAAACACCATATATTTT. Translation gives CASSSGTGTGNTIYF. Looking up the rest from reference TRBV5-6 and TRBJ1-3 gives the full variable domain: DAGVTQSPTHLIKTRGQQVTLRCSPKSGHDTVSWYQQALGQGPQFIFQYYEEEERQRGNFPDRFSGHQFPNYSSELNVNALLLGDSALYLCASSSGTGTGNTIYFGEGSWLTVV.